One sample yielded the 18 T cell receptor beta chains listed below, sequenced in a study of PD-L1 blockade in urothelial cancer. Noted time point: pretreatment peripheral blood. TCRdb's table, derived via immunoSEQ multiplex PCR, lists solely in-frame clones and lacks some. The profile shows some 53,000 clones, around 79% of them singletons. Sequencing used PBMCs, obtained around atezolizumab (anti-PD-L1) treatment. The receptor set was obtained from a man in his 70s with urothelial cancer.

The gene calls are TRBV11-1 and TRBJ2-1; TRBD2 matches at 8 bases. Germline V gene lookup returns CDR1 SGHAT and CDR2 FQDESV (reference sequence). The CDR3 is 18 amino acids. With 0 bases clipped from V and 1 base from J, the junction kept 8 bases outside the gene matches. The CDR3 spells CASSLAPGSGGSYNEQFF. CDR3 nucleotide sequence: TGTGCCAGCAGCTTAGCCCCTGGGAGCGGGGGTTCCTACAATGAGCAGTTCTTC. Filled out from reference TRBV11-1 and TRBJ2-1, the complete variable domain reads EAEVAQSPRYKITEKSQAVAFWCDPISGHATLYWYRQILGQGPELLVQFQDESVVDDSQLPKDRFSAERLKGVDSTLKIQPAELGDSAMYLCASSLAPGSGGSYNEQFFGPGTRLTVL.

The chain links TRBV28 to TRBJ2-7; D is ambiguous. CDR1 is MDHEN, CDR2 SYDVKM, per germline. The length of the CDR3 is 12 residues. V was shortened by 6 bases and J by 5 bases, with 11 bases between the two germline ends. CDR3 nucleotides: TGTGCCAGCAGCAGCCGGGTCCACGAGCAGTACTTC. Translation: CASSSRVHEQYF.

The CDR3 DNA sequence: TGTGCCAGCAGTTACTCCGGAGGCTATGGCTACACCTTC. It specifies CASSYSGGYGYTF. The V gene is TRBV6-5, the J gene TRBJ1-2, with D unclear. From germline, CDR1 is MNHEY and CDR2 SVGAGI. The CDR3 is 13 amino acids. The V gene lost 0 bases and the J gene lost 4 bases, with 6 bases spanning the gap.

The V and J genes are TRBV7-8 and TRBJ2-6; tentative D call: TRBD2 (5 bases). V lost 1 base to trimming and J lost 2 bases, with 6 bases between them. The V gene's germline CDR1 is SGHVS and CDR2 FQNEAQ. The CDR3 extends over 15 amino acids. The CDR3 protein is CASSLGRAGANVLTF. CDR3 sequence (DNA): TGTGCCAGCAGCTTAGGGCGGGCTGGGGCCAACGTCCTGACTTTC.

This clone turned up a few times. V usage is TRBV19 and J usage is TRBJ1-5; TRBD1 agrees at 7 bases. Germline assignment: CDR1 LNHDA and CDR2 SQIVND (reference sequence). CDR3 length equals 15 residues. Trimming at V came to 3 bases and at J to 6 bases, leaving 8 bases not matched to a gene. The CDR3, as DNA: TGTGCCAGTAGTATCCCTAACAGGGGCGGTCAGCCCCAGCATTTT. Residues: CASSIPNRGGQPQHF. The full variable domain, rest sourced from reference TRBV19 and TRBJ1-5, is DGGITQSPKYLFRKEGQNVTLSCEQNLNHDAMYWYRQDPGQGLRLIYYSQIVNDFQKGDIAEGYSVSREKKESFPLTVTSAQKNPTAFYLCASSIPNRGGQPQHFGDGTRLSIL.

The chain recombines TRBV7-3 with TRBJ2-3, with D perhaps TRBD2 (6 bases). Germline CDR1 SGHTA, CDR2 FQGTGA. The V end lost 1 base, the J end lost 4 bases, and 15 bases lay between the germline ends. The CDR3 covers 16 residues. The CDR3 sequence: CASSLNGYGSADTQYF. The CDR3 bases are TGTGCCAGCAGCTTAAATGGCTACGGGAGTGCAGATACGCAGTATTTT. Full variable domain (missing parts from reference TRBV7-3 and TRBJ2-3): GAGVSQTPSNKVTEKGKYVELRCDPISGHTALYWYRQSLGQGPEFLIYFQGTGAADDSGLPNDRFFAVRPEGSVSTLKIQRTERGDSAVYLCASSLNGYGSADTQYFGPGTRLTVL.

The CDR3 bases are TGTGCCAGCAGTCCTCAACAGGTAGCCAAAAACATTCAGTACTTC. This codes for CASSPQQVAKNIQYF. The chain has TRBV27 and TRBJ2-4; a possible D gene is TRBD1 (5 bases). CDR3 size: 15 residues. The V end lost 5 bases, the J end lost 0 bases, and 11 bases lay between the germline ends. The germline CDR1 and CDR2 sequences are MNHEY and SMNVEV (reference sequence).

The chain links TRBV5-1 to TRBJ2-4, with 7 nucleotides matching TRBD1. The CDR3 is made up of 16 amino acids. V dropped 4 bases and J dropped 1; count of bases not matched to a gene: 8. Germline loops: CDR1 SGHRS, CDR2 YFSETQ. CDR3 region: CASSLGQAGAKNIQYF. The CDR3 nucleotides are TGCGCCAGCAGCCTAGGACAGGCCGGGGCCAAAAACATTCAGTACTTC.

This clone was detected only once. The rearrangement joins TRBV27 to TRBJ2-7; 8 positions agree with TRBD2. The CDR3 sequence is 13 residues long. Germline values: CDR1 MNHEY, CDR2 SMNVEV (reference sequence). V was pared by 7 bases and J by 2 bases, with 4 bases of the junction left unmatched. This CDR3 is CASKHGGAYEQYF. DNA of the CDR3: TGTGCCAGCAAGCACGGGGGGGCCTACGAGCAGTACTTC.

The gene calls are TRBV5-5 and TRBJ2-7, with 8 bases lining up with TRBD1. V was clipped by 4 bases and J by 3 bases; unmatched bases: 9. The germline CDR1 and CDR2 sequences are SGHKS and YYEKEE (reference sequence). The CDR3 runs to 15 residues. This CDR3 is CASSPGAGGYYEQYF. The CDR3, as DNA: TGTGCCAGCAGCCCCGGCGCAGGGGGCTACTACGAGCAGTACTTC. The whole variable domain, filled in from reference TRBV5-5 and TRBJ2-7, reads DAGVTQSPTHLIKTRGQQVTLRCSPISGHKSVSWYQQVLGQGPQFIFQYYEKEERGRGNFPDRFSARQFPNYSSELNVNALLLGDSALYLCASSPGAGGYYEQYFGPGTRLTVT.

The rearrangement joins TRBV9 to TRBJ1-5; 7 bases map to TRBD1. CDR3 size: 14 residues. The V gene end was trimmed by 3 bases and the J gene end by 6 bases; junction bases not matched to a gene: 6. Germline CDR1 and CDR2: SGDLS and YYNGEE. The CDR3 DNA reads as TGTGCCAGCAGCGCGAGGGGGCTCGGTCAGCCCCAGCATTTT. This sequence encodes CASSARGLGQPQHF.

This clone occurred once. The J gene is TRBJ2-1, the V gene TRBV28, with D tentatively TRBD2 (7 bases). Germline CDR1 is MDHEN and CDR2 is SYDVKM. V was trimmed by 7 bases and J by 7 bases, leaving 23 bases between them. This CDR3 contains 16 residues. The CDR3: CASTPMGAGEGNEQFF. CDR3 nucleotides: TGTGCCAGCACCCCCATGGGGGCGGGGGAGGGTAATGAGCAGTTCTTC.

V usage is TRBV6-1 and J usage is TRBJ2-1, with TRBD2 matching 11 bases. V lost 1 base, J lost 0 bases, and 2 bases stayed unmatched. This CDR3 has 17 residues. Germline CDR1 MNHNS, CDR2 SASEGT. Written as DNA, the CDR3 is TGTGCCAGCAGTGAAGTAGCGGGGGGGAGCTCCTACAATGAGCAGTTCTTC. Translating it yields CASSEVAGGSSYNEQFF.

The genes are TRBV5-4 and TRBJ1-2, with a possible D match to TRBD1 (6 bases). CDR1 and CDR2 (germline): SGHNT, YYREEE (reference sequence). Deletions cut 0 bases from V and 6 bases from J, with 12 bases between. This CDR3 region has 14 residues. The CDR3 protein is CASSLGGRTHGYTF. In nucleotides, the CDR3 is TGTGCCAGCAGCTTGGGGGGGCGGACCCATGGCTACACCTTC.

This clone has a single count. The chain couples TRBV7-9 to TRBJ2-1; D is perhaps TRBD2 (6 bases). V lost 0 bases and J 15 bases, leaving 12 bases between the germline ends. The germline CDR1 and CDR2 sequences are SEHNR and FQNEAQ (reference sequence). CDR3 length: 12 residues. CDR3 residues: CASSLASYGRFF. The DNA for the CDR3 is TGTGCCAGCAGCTTAGCTAGCTACGGGAGGTTCTTC.

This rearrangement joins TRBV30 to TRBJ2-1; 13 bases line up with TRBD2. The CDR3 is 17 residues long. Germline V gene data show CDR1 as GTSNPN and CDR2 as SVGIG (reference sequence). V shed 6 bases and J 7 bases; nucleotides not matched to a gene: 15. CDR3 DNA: TGTGCCTGTAGACGGGGACTAGCGGGGAGCTCAAGAAATGAGCAGTTCTTC. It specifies CACRRGLAGSSRNEQFF.

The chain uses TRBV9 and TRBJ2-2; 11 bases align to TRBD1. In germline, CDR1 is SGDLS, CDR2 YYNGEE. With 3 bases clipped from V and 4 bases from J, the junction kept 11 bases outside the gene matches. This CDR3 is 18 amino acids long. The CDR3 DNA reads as TGTGCCAGCAGCGACCGGGACAGGGGGTTTGCAGGCACCGGGGAGCTGTTTTTT. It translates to CASSDRDRGFAGTGELFF. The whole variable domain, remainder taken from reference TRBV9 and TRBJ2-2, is DSGVTQTPKHLITATGQRVTLRCSPRSGDLSVYWYQQSLDQGLQFLIQYYNGEERAKGNILERFSAQQFPDLHSELNLSSLELGDSALYFCASSDRDRGFAGTGELFFGEGSRLTVL.

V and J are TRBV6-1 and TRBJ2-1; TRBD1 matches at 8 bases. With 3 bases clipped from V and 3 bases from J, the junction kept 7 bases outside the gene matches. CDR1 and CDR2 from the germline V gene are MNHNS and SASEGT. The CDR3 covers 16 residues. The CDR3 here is CASSDLRTGLYNEQFF. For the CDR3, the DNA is TGTGCCAGCAGTGATCTTCGGACAGGGCTCTACAATGAGCAGTTCTTC.